The present TCR beta chain was sequenced within a study of CD8+ T cells in alopecia areata. The overall study: Tofacitinib administration persisted for 6 to 18 months, succeeded by 6 months off drug.

With 1 base removed from V and 7 bases from J, the gap between germline ends came to 11 bases. Germline values: CDR1 GTSNPN, CDR2 SVGIG (reference sequence). The CDR3 sequence is 13 residues long. The sample's treatment: oral pan-JAK inhibitor, 5-10 mg twice daily. Sorted out of PBMCs were CD4+ T cells and CD8+ T cells. The sequencing template was cDNA reverse transcribed from extracted RNA. TCRdb's copy holds only in-frame clones and misses some; the assay was immunoSEQ multiplex PCR. The sample records 150,000 to 200,000 clones, about 60% being singletons. This clonotype originated in a human donor with alopecia areata. The rearrangement uses TRBV30 and TRBJ1-5; D is uncertain. This specimen was CD4+ T cells sorted from blood, taken at week 24, from a patient treated with tofacitinib. The CDR3 DNA sequence: TGTGCCTGGAGTGGCGCAAACTTCCAGCCCCAGCATTTT. Translation: CAWSGANFQPQHF.